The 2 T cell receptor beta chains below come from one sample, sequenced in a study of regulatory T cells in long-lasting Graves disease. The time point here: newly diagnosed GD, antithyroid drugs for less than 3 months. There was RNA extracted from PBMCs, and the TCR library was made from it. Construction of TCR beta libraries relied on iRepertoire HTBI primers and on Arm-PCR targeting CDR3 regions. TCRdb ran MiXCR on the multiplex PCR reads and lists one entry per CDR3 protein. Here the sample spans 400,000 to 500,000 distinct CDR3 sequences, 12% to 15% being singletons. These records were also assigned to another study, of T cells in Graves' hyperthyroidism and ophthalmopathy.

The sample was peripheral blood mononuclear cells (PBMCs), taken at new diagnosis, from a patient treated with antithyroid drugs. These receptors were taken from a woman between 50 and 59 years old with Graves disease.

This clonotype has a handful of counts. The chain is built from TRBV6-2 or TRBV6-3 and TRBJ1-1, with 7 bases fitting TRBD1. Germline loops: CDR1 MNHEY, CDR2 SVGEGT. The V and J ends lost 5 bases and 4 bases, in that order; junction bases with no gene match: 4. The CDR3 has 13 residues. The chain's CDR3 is CASSHRGGTEAFF. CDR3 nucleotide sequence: TGTGCCAGCAGTCACAGGGGAGGCACTGAAGCTTTCTTT.

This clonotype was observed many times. The CDR3 protein is CASSPGTGAEAFF. Here the CDR3 DNA reads TGTGCCAGCAGTCCCGGGACAGGCGCCGAAGCTTTCTTT. The chain links TRBV28 to TRBJ1-1; 8 nucleotides match TRBD1. J gave up 8 bases and V 5 bases, and 7 bases lay outside the gene matches. Germline lookup yields CDR1 MDHEN and CDR2 SYDVKM. The CDR3 has 13 residues.